Sequencing of this TCR beta chain was carried out in a study of blood T cell repertoires in COVID-19. TCRdb's table, derived via immunoSEQ multiplex PCR, lists solely in-frame clones and lacks some. Among about 270,000 clones, more than 75% were seen once, and the ten largest hold under 3%. The material sequenced was PBMCs or T cells enriched from blood (not recorded which). This clonotype originated in a woman aged 35 to 49 with acute COVID-19.

CDR3 DNA sequence: TGTGCCAGCAGGGACGCCGAGGCGGGACAGGGCCACCACTCTGGAAACACCATATATTTT. This encodes CASRDAEAGQGHHSGNTIYF. The chain is built from TRBV21-1 and TRBJ1-3; the table's D gene call, TRBD1, was not cross checked with the DNA. TRBV21-1 is marked as a pseudogene. The CDR3 has 20 residues.